One and the same sample provided the 18 T cell receptor beta chains below, sequenced in a study of T cell clonality in common variable immunodeficiency. Profiled with immunoSEQ multiplex PCR; TCRdb holds only in-frame clones, not every one. Recorded here are 35,000 to 55,000 clones, none singletons. The sample comprised peripheral blood mononuclear cells. These receptors were collected from a person between 18 and 75 years old in good health.

This clone was seen at least ten times. The CDR3 goes on 3 residues after the read ends, and that part is filled in from the germline J gene. The gene calls are TRBV5-1 and TRBJ2-1; 11 nucleotides match TRBD2. Germline loops: CDR1 SGHRS, CDR2 YFSETQ. The CDR3 is 18 residues long. V lost 4 bases to trimming and J lost 6 bases; unmatched junction nucleotides: 15. CDR3 bases read: TGCGCCAGCAGCCCACGAGGGACTAGCGGACTCCTGGGCAATGAG. This sequence encodes CASSPRGTSGLLGNE. The CDR3 as a whole reads CASSPRGTSGLLGNEQFF.

This clone was observed many times. The CDR3 end is not reached by the read, which stops 3 residues before it; the germline J gene fills it in. V usage is TRBV3-1 (or the pseudogene TRBV3-2) and J usage is TRBJ2-7; TRBD1 agrees at 11 bases. Germline CDR1 LGHDT, CDR2 YNNKEL (reference sequence). The CDR3 consists of 18 residues. The J segment lost 0 bases and the V segment lost 2 bases, leaving 9 bases of the junction unmatched. This chain's CDR3 is CASSQSGQGATPSYEQYF. The part of the CDR3 DNA that was read is TGTGCCAGCAGCCAATCTGGACAGGGGGCCACTCCCTCCTACGAG.

The table lists this clone with many counts. The DNA ends 3 residues before the CDR3 does, and the rest of the CDR3 is filled in from the germline J gene. The chain uses TRBV9 and TRBJ2-1; 9 positions match TRBD2. Looked up from germline, CDR1 is SGDLS and CDR2 is YYNGEE. This CDR3 is 15 amino acids long. The V and J ends lost 5 bases and 8 bases, in that order; junction bases with no gene match: 11. The CDR3 DNA, read in part, is TGTGCCAGCAGTCAAAGCGGGGGGACCTCATATGAG. Its translation: CASSQSGGTSYE. The entire CDR3 reads CASSQSGGTSYEQFF. The complete variable domain, with remaining parts taken from reference TRBV9 and TRBJ2-1, reads DSGVTQTPKHLITATGQRVTLRCSPRSGDLSVYWYQQSLDQGLQFLIQYYNGEERAKGNILERFSAQQFPDLHSELNLSSLELGDSALYFCASSQSGGTSYEQFFGPGTRLTVL.

In its sample, this clone was seen many times. The read gets to within 3 residues of the CDR3 end, and the germline J gene fills in the rest. J is TRBJ1-3 and V is TRBV20-1; the match to TRBD1 covers 9 bases. Germline CDR1 reads DFQATT; CDR2 reads SNEGSKA (reference sequence). The CDR3 runs 16 residues. Trimming took 4 bases from V and 8 from J; bases not matched to a gene: 15. CDR3 amino acids: CSANTLPGTGQDTIYF. CDR3 DNA, as far as it was read: TGCAGTGCTAACACTCTACCCGGGACAGGGCAGGACACC.

This clone was seen repeatedly, ten times or more. The read falls 3 residues short of the CDR3 end, and the missing part is taken from the germline J gene. The chain uses TRBV4-1 and TRBJ2-5, with 10 positions matching TRBD2. This CDR3 has 16 amino acids. CDR1 and CDR2 (germline): MGHRA, YSYEKL. V shed 4 bases, J shed 2 bases, and the junction held 7 bases outside the gene matches. CDR3 bases read: TGCGCCAGCAGCCCGCAAAAACTAGCGGGACAAGAGACC. Protein sequence: CASSPQKLAGQET. The whole CDR3 reads CASSPQKLAGQETQYF.

This clone was counted at least ten times. The read finishes 3 residues shy of the CDR3 end, and the germline J gene is used to complete it. The rearrangement uses TRBV19 and TRBJ2-1; 10 bases match TRBD2. The CDR3 totals 16 residues. The V and J ends lost 1 base and 0 bases, in that order; junction bases with no gene match: 0. Germline CDR1 LNHDA, CDR2 SQIVND (reference sequence). CDR3 protein: CASSIVAGGSYNEQFF. The DNA read from the CDR3 is TGTGCCAGTAGTATAGTAGCGGGAGGCTCCTACAATGAG.

This clone was found many times. The CDR3 end falls 3 residues outside the read, so it is completed with the germline J gene. This chain connects TRBV11-3 to TRBJ1-1; D possibly corresponds to TRBD1 (6 bases). Germline CDR1 reads SGHNT; CDR2 reads YENEEA. The CDR3 sequence is 15 residues long. Deletions cut 4 bases from V and 4 bases from J, with 16 bases between. The CDR3 reads CASSSGTGFPTEAFF. CDR3 DNA (partial): TGTGCCAGCAGCTCGGGAACAGGGTTTCCCACTGAA.

This clone was counted ten times or more. Coverage ceases 3 residues before the CDR3 finishes, and the germline J gene fills in the end. The chain employs TRBV20-1 and TRBJ2-2, with 9 bases identical to TRBD1. Germline lookup yields CDR1 DFQATT and CDR2 SNEGSKA (reference sequence). With V trimmed by 4 bases and J by 5 bases, 8 bases remained unmatched. The CDR3 is 15 residues long. CDR3 amino acids: CSATAQDRGTGELFF. Partial CDR3 DNA: TGCAGTGCTACGGCTCAGGACAGGGGAACCGGGGAG.

At least ten counts were recorded for this clone. The read falls 3 residues short of the CDR3 end, and the missing part is taken from the germline J gene. The chain links TRBV28 to TRBJ2-3; the D gene is possibly TRBD1 (6 bases). Germline loops: CDR1 MDHEN, CDR2 SYDVKM. V gave up 7 bases and J gave up 8 bases, with 13 bases separating them. This CDR3 contains 12 residues. CDR3 region: CASNTGKGTQYF. The DNA read from the CDR3 is TGTGCCAGCAACACAGGGAAAGGTACG.

This clone was counted ten times or more. Read sequence stops 3 residues before the CDR3 end, and the germline J gene provides the missing end. The chain has TRBV19 and TRBJ2-1; the match to TRBD1 covers 9 bases. With V trimmed by 6 bases and J by 0 bases, 0 bases remained unmatched. The CDR3 totals 14 residues. CDR1 LNHDA and CDR2 SQIVND come from the germline V gene (reference sequence). The CDR3 loop is CASRGQGSYNEQFF. The sequenced CDR3 bases are TGTGCCAGTAGGGGACAGGGCTCCTACAATGAG.

This clone was recorded at least ten times. CDR3 region: CASSIDFGLPGTGGFQPQHF. The DNA read from the CDR3 is TGTGCCAGTAGTATAGATTTTGGCCTTCCCGGGACAGGGGGTTTTCAGCCC. The V call is TRBV19, the J call TRBJ1-5; 11 bases line up with TRBD1. The read is 3 residues too short to cover the CDR3 end, so that end is filled in from the germline J gene. The ends lost 0 bases at V and 6 bases at J; junction bases unmatched: 16. The CDR3 sequence is 20 residues long. Germline values: CDR1 LNHDA, CDR2 SQIVND (reference sequence).

This clone was picked up many times. The read comes to an end 3 residues before the CDR3 does, leaving the germline J gene to fill in the end. The chain joins TRBV5-1 to TRBJ2-7, with 9 bases lining up with TRBD1. The junction had 8 bases not matched to a gene; V was cut back by 1 base and J by 3 bases. The germline V gene encodes CDR1 SGHRS and CDR2 YFSETQ. The CDR3 has 16 residues. CDR3 region: CASSLNPRTGDYEQYF. CDR3 bases read: TGCGCCAGCAGCTTGAATCCCCGGACAGGGGACTACGAG.

This clone came up many times. The read halts 3 residues ahead of the CDR3 end, with the missing end drawn from the germline J gene. The chain is built from TRBV5-4 and TRBJ1-3, with no clear D. Per germline, CDR1 SGHNT and CDR2 YYREEE (reference sequence). V lost 0 bases and J lost 3, with 4 bases in between. The CDR3 is 13 amino acids. The CDR3 protein is CASSLAGGNTIYF. The DNA read from the CDR3 is TGTGCCAGCAGCTTGGCGGGTGGAAACACC.

In its sample, this clone was seen many times. The sequence runs out 3 residues before the end of the CDR3; the remainder is reconstructed from the germline J gene. This chain connects TRBV12-3 or TRBV12-4 to TRBJ1-4, with 8 bases identical to TRBD1. This CDR3 contains 16 residues. V was clipped by 6 bases and J by 1 base; unmatched bases: 7. CDR3 DNA, as far as it was read: TGTGCCAGCAGGTTGCAGGGGGCCGGAACTAATGAAAAA. Translated: CASRLQGAGTNEK. The whole CDR3 sequence reads CASRLQGAGTNEKLFF.

Only a few counts were recorded for this clone. The CDR3 end lies 3 residues beyond the end of the read and is filled in from the germline J gene. Other DNA sequences in the sample encode the same CDR3. The chain links TRBV18 to TRBJ2-3; TRBD2 matches 9 bases. CDR1 and CDR2 (germline): KGHSH, LQKENI. The V and J ends lost 3 bases and 5 bases, in that order; junction bases with no gene match: 9. The CDR3 spans 16 residues. The CDR3 spells CASSPLGGGGRDTQYF. The sequenced part of the CDR3 DNA is TGTGCCAGCTCACCGCTCGGCGGGGGGGGCAGAGATACG. Filled out from reference TRBV18 and TRBJ2-3, the complete variable domain reads NAGVMQNPRHLVRRRGQEARLRCSPMKGHSHVYWYRQLPEEGLKFMVYLQKENIIDESGMPKERFSAEFPKEGPSILRIQQVVRGDSAAYFCASSPLGGGGRDTQYFGPGTRLTVL.

This clone was seen repeatedly, ten times or more. Coverage ceases 3 residues before the CDR3 finishes, and the germline J gene fills in the end. V gene TRBV30 combines with J gene TRBJ2-3, with TRBD2 matching 14 bases. This CDR3 comprises 15 residues. The germline V gene encodes CDR1 GTSNPN and CDR2 SVGIG (reference sequence). The ends lost 2 bases at V and 7 bases at J; junction bases unmatched: 5. CDR3 region: CAWSKGLAGGNTQYF. CDR3 DNA, as far as it was read: TGTGCCTGGAGTAAAGGACTAGCGGGAGGTAATACG.

This clone was observed at least ten times. The read gets to within 3 residues of the CDR3 end, and the germline J gene fills in the rest. The chain carries TRBV20-1 and TRBJ2-3; a weak D match, TRBD2 (6 bases). The germline V gene has CDR1 DFQATT and CDR2 SNEGSKA (reference sequence). Trimming shortened V by 5 bases and J by 2 bases, and 11 bases separated the two germline ends. The CDR3 length is 13 residues. CDR3 loop: CSALLADTDTQYF. The sequenced CDR3 bases are TGCAGTGCTTTGTTAGCGGACACAGATACG.

This clone was detected many times. The DNA ends 3 residues before the CDR3 does, and the rest of the CDR3 is filled in from the germline J gene. This sequence joins TRBV11-2 and TRBJ2-1; D gene unclear. The CDR3 totals 15 residues. Trimming took off 2 bases at V and 5 bases at J, with 13 bases between the two ends. Germline V CDR1 and CDR2: SGHAT, FQNNGV. The DNA read from the CDR3 is TGTGCCAGCAGCTTAAGAACTATGTGGAACAATGAG. Translation: CASSLRTMWNNE. The CDR3 in full is CASSLRTMWNNEQFF.